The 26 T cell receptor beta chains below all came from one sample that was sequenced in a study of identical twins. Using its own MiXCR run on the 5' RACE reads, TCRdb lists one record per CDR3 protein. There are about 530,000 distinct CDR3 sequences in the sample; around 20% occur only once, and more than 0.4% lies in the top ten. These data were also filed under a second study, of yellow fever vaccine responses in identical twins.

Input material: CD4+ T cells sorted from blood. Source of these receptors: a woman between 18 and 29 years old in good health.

CDR3 bases: TGCAGTGCTAAGAAATTAGGGGGGGGCTTGGAGACCCAGTACTTC. Translated: CSAKKLGGGLETQYF. The V call is TRBV20-1, the J call TRBJ2-5, with D possibly matching TRBD2 (7 bases). The CDR3 consists of 15 residues. Germline V gives CDR1 DFQATT, CDR2 SNEGSKA (reference sequence). The V gene lost 4 bases and the J gene lost 5 bases, with 20 bases spanning the gap.

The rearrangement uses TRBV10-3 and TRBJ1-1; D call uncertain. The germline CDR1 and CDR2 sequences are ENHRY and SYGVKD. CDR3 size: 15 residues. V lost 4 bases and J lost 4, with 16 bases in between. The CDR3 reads CAISATTVRGTEAFF. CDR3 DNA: TGTGCCATCAGTGCCACGACTGTACGGGGCACTGAAGCTTTCTTT.

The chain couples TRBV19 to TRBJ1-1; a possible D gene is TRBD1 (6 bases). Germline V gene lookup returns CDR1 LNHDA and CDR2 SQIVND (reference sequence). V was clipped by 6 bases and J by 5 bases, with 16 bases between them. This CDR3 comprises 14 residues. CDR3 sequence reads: CASRPQGRKTEAFF. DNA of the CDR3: TGTGCCAGTAGGCCCCAGGGGCGAAAAACTGAAGCTTTCTTT.

This CDR3 is CASSPPPGLAGGEYF. Written as DNA, the CDR3 is TGTGCCAGCAGCCCCCCCCCCGGACTAGCGGGAGGGGAGTACTTC. The J gene is TRBJ2-7, the V gene TRBV2, with 15 bases lining up with TRBD2. Trimming took 6 bases from V and 11 from J; bases not matched to a gene: 11. The CDR3 runs to 15 residues. Germline loops: CDR1 SNHLY, CDR2 FYNNEI.

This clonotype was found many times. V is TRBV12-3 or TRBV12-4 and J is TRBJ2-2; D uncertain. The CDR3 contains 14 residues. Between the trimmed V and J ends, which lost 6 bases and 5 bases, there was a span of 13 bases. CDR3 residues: CASSTYSGTGELFF. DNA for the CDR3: TGTGCCAGCAGCACCTATAGTGGAACCGGGGAGCTGTTTTTT.

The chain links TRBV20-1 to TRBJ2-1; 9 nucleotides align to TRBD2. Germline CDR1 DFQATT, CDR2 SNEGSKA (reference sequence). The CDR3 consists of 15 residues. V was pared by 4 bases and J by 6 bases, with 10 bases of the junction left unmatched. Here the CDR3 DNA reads TGCAGTGCTACACGCCAGAGACTAGCGGCCAATGAGCAGTTCTTC. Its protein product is CSATRQRLAANEQFF.

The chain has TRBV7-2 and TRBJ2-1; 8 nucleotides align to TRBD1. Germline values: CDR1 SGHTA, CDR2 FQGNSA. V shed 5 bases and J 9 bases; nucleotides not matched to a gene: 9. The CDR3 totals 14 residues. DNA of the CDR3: TGTGCCAGCAGCCCTACGACAGGGGAGCGTGAGCAGTTCTTC. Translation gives CASSPTTGEREQFF.

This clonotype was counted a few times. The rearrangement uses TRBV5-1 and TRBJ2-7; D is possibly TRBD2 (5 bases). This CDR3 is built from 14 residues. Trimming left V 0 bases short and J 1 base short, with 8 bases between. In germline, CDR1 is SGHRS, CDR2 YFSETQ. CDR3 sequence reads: CASSLDGLSYEQYF. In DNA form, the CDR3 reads TGCGCCAGCAGCTTGGACGGACTGTCCTACGAGCAGTACTTC. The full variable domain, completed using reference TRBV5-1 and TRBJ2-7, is KAGVTQTPRYLIKTRGQQVTLSCSPISGHRSVSWYQQTPGQGLQFLFEYFSETQRNKGNFPGRFSGRQFSNSRSEMNVSTLELGDSALYLCASSLDGLSYEQYFGPGTRLTVT.

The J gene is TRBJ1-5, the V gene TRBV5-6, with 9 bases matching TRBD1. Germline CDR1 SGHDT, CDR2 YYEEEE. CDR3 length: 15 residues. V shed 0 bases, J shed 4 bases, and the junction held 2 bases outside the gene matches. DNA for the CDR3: TGTGCCAGCAGCTTGGACAGGGGGCGAAATCAGCCCCAGCATTTT. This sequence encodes CASSLDRGRNQPQHF.

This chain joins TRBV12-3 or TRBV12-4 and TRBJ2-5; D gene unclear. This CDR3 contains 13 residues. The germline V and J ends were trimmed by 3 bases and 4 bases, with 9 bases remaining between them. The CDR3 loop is CASSFSWGETQYF. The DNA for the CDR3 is TGTGCCAGCAGTTTCTCCTGGGGAGAGACCCAGTACTTC.

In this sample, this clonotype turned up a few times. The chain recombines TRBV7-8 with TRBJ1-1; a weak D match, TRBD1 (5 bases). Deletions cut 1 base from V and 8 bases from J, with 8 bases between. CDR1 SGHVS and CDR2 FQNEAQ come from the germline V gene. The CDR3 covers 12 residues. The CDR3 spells CASSLEAGEAFF. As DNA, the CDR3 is TGTGCCAGCAGCTTAGAGGCAGGGGAAGCTTTCTTT.

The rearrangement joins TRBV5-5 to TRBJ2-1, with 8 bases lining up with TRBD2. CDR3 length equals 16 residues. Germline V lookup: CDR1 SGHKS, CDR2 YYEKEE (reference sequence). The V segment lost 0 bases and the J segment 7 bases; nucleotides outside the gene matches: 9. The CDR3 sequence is CASSLESGRAGNEQFF. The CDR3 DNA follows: TGTGCCAGCAGCTTGGAGTCCGGGAGGGCCGGAAATGAGCAGTTCTTC.

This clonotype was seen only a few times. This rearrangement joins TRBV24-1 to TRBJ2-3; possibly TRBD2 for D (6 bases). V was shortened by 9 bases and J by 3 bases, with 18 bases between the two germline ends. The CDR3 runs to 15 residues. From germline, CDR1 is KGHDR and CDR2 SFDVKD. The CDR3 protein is CATGGGRAVTDTQYF. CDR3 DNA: TGTGCCACCGGGGGAGGACGAGCCGTAACAGATACGCAGTATTTT.

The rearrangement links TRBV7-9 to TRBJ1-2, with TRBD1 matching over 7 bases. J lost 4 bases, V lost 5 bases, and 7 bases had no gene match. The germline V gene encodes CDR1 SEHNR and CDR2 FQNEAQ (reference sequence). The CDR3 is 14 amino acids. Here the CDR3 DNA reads TGTGCCAGCAGCCAATCACAGGGGATCTATGGCTACACCTTC. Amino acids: CASSQSQGIYGYTF.

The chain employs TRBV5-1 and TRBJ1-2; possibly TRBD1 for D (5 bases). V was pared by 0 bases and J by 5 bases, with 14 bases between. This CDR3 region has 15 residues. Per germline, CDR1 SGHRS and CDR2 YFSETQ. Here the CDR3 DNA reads TGCGCCAGCAGCTTGGACGGGGGAGTTTTGTATGGCTACACCTTC. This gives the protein CASSLDGGVLYGYTF.

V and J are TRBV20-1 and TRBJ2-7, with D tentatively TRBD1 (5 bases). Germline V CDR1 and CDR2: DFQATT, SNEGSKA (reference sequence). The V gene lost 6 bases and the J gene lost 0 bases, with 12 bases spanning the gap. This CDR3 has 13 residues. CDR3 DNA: TGCAGTGCCACCAGACAGATCTCCTACGAGCAGTACGTC. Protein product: CSATRQISYEQYV.

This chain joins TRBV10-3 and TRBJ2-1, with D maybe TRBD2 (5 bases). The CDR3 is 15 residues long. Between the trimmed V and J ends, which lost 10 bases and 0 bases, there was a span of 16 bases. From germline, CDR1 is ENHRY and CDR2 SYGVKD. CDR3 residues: CATFRAVSSYNEQFF. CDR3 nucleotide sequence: TGTGCCACCTTTAGAGCGGTTAGCTCCTACAATGAGCAGTTCTTC.

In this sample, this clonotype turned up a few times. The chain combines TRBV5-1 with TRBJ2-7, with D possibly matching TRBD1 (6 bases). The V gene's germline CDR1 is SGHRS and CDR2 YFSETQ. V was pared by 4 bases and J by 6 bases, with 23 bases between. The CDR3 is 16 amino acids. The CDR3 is CASSQKRGGTQSEQYF. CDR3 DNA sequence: TGCGCCAGCAGCCAAAAACGAGGGGGAACCCAGAGCGAGCAGTACTTC.

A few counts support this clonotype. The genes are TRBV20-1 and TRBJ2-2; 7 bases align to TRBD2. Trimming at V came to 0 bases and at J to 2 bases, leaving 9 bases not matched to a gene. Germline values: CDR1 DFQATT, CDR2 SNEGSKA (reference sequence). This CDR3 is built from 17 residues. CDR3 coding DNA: TGCAGTGCTAGAGATCGTAAACTAGCGTCTAACACCGGGGAGCTGTTTTTT. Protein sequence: CSARDRKLASNTGELFF.

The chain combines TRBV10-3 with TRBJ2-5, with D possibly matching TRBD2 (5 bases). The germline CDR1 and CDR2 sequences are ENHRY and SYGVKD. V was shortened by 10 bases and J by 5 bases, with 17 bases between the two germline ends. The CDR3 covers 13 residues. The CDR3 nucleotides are TGTGCCACCAAGAGAGAGGGAGTGGAGACCCAGTACTTC. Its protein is CATKREGVETQYF.

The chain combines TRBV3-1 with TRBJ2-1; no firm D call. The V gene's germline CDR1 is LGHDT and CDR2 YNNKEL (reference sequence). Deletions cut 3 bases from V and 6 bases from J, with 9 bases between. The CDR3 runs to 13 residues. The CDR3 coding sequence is TGTGCCAGCAGCCAGTTCGCTACCAATGAGCAGTTCTTC. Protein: CASSQFATNEQFF.

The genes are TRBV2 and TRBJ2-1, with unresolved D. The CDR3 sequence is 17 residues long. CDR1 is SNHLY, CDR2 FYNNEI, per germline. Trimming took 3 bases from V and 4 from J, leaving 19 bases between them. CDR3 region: CASSDLLGWGSYNEQFF. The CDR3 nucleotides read TGTGCCAGCAGTGACCTCTTGGGGTGGGGATCGTACAATGAGCAGTTCTTC.

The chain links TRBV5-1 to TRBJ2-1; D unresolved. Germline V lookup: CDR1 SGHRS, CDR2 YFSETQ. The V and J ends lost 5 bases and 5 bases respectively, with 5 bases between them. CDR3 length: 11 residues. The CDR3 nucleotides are TGCGCCAGCAGGGAAGACAATGAGCAGTTCTTC. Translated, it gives CASREDNEQFF.

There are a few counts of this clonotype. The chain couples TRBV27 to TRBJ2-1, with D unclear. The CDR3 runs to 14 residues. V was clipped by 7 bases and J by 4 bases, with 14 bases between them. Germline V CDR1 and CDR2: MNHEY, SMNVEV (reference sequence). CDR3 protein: CASTRREHYNEQFF. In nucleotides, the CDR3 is TGTGCCAGCACGCGGAGAGAACATTACAATGAGCAGTTCTTC.

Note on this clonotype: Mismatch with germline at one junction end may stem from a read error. CDR3 amino acids: CASSQGLGQGKAF. In DNA, the CDR3 is TGTGCCAGCAGCCAAGGTTTGGGCCAGGGAAAAGCCTTC. The chain employs TRBV3-1 and TRBJ2-1; D perhaps matches TRBD1 (5 bases). Per the germline V gene, CDR1 is LGHDT and CDR2 is YNNKEL (reference sequence). The length of the CDR3 is 13 residues.

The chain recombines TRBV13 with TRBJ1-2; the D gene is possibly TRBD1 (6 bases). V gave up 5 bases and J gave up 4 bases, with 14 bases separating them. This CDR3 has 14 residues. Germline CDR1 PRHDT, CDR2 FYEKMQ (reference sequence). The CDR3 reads CASSTSRGSYGYTF. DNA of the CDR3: TGTGCCAGCAGCACCTCGAGGGGGTCCTATGGCTACACCTTC.